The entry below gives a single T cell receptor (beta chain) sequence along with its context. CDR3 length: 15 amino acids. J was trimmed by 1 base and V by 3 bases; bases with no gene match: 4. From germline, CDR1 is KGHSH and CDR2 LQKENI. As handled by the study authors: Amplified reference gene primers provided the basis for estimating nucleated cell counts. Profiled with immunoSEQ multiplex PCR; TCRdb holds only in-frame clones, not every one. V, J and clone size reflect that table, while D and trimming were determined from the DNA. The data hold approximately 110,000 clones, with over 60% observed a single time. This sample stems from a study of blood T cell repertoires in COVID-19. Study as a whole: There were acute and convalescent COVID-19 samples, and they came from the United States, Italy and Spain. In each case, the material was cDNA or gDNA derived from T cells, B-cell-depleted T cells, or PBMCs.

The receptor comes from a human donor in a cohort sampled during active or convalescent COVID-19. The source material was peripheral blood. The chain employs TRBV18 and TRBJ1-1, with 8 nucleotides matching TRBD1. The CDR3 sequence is CASSPDRVGNTEAFF. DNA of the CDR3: TGTGCCAGCTCACCGGACAGGGTTGGGAACACTGAAGCTTTCTTT.